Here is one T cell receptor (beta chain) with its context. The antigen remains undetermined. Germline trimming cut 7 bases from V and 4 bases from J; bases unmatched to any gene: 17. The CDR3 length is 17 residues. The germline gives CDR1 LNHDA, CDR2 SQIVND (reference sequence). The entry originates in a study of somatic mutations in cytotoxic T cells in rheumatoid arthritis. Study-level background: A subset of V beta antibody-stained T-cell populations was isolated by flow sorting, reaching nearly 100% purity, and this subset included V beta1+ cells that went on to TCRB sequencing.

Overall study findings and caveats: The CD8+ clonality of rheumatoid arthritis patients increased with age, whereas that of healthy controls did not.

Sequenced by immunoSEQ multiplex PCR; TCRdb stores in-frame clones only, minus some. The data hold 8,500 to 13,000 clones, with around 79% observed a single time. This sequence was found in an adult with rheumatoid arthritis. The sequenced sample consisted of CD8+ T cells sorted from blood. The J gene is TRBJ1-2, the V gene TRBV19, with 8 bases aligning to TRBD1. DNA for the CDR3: TGTGCCAGTAAGGCCCAACGCGAGGACAGGGCACTCTATGGCTACACCTTC. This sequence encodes CASKAQREDRALYGYTF.